These T cell receptor beta chains were read from a single sample in a study of shared clonotypes between healthy human individuals. The repertoire was sequenced with immunoSEQ multiplex PCR; TCRdb's copy has only in-frame clones and lacks some. The sample consists of around 1.6 million clones, approximately 98% of them appearing once. The specimen was naive CD4+ T cells sorted from blood. These receptors all stem from a man aged 25-45 years in good health. Both conserved end residues are part of each CDR3. The order of the fields is V gene, J gene, D gene, CDR3 protein. A D gene is named only where the DNA matches it firmly.

v_call: TRBV6-5; j_call: TRBJ1-5; d_call: -; cdr3_aa: CASSYSVYSNQPQHF
v_call: TRBV9; j_call: TRBJ2-3; d_call: -; cdr3_aa: CASSVGVVGTDTQYF
v_call: TRBV2; j_call: TRBJ1-1; d_call: TRBD1; cdr3_aa: CASSRDRGSTEAFF
v_call: TRBV2; j_call: TRBJ2-7; d_call: -; cdr3_aa: CASSFGSSYEQYF
v_call: TRBV19; j_call: TRBJ2-1; d_call: -; cdr3_aa: CASNRRDVYNEQFF
v_call: TRBV6-5; j_call: TRBJ2-2; d_call: -; cdr3_aa: CASSLTAALNTGELFF
v_call: TRBV28; j_call: TRBJ1-1; d_call: -; cdr3_aa: CASSFSPMNTEAFF
v_call: TRBV5-4; j_call: TRBJ2-3; d_call: -; cdr3_aa: CASSPKLVDTQYF
v_call: TRBV28; j_call: TRBJ2-2; d_call: -; cdr3_aa: CASGGPRSNTGELFF
v_call: TRBV28; j_call: TRBJ1-1; d_call: -; cdr3_aa: CASSFPGTEAFF
v_call: TRBV25-1; j_call: TRBJ2-1; d_call: -; cdr3_aa: CASSELGGGMFTYNEQFF
v_call: TRBV2; j_call: TRBJ2-2; d_call: TRBD2; cdr3_aa: CAGSSGLAVGELFF
v_call: TRBV5-5; j_call: TRBJ2-1; d_call: -; cdr3_aa: CASSVARTNEQFF
v_call: TRBV6-5; j_call: TRBJ2-5; d_call: -; cdr3_aa: CASSLRRAETQYF
v_call: TRBV5-1; j_call: TRBJ2-5; d_call: -; cdr3_aa: CASSLMDAQETQYF
v_call: TRBV5-4; j_call: TRBJ2-1; d_call: -; cdr3_aa: CASSTGTAEQFF
v_call: TRBV19; j_call: TRBJ1-2; d_call: TRBD1; cdr3_aa: CASSPFDRGRFGYTF
v_call: TRBV5-4; j_call: TRBJ2-3; d_call: -; cdr3_aa: CASSLVDTDTQYF
v_call: TRBV5-1; j_call: TRBJ2-5; d_call: TRBD2; cdr3_aa: CASSLGTSGRGETQYF
v_call: TRBV5-6; j_call: TRBJ1-4; d_call: -; cdr3_aa: CASSLQATNEKLFF
v_call: TRBV7-2; j_call: TRBJ2-5; d_call: -; cdr3_aa: CASSYRDFLAETQYF
v_call: TRBV20-1; j_call: TRBJ2-7; d_call: TRBD1; cdr3_aa: CSARGTAFGYF
v_call: TRBV5-1; j_call: TRBJ2-2; d_call: TRBD1; cdr3_aa: CASSFLTGGNTGELFF